Listed here is a single T cell receptor beta chain. Its antigen is as yet unknown. These data come from a study of T cell responses to AZD1222 COVID-19 vaccine. The table came from immunoSEQ multiplex PCR; TCRdb's copy has only in-frame clones and leaves some out. The sample lists 180,000 or so clones, less than 90% seen once, with 1.5% to 2% in the top ten. Findings and limits, study-wide: After two AZD1222 doses, spike-specific TCR breadth and depth rose versus day 0. Repertoires were sampled only after the peak T cell response. White British ancestry dominated among donors, who included more females, and clonal diversity was possibly underestimated.

This CDR3 region has 14 residues. Trimming pared 6 bases from V and 2 bases from J, leaving 17 bases between. The germline gives CDR1 SQVTM, CDR2 ANQGSEA. This TCR was recovered from an adult in good health. The input for sequencing was peripheral blood, taken on day 0 of AZD1222 vaccination. The rearrangement uses TRBV29-1 and TRBJ2-7; D possibly corresponds to TRBD1 (6 bases). CDR3 DNA: TGCAGCGTGCCCCGACAGGTATTCCCCTACGAGCAGTACTTC. Encoded protein: CSVPRQVFPYEQYF.